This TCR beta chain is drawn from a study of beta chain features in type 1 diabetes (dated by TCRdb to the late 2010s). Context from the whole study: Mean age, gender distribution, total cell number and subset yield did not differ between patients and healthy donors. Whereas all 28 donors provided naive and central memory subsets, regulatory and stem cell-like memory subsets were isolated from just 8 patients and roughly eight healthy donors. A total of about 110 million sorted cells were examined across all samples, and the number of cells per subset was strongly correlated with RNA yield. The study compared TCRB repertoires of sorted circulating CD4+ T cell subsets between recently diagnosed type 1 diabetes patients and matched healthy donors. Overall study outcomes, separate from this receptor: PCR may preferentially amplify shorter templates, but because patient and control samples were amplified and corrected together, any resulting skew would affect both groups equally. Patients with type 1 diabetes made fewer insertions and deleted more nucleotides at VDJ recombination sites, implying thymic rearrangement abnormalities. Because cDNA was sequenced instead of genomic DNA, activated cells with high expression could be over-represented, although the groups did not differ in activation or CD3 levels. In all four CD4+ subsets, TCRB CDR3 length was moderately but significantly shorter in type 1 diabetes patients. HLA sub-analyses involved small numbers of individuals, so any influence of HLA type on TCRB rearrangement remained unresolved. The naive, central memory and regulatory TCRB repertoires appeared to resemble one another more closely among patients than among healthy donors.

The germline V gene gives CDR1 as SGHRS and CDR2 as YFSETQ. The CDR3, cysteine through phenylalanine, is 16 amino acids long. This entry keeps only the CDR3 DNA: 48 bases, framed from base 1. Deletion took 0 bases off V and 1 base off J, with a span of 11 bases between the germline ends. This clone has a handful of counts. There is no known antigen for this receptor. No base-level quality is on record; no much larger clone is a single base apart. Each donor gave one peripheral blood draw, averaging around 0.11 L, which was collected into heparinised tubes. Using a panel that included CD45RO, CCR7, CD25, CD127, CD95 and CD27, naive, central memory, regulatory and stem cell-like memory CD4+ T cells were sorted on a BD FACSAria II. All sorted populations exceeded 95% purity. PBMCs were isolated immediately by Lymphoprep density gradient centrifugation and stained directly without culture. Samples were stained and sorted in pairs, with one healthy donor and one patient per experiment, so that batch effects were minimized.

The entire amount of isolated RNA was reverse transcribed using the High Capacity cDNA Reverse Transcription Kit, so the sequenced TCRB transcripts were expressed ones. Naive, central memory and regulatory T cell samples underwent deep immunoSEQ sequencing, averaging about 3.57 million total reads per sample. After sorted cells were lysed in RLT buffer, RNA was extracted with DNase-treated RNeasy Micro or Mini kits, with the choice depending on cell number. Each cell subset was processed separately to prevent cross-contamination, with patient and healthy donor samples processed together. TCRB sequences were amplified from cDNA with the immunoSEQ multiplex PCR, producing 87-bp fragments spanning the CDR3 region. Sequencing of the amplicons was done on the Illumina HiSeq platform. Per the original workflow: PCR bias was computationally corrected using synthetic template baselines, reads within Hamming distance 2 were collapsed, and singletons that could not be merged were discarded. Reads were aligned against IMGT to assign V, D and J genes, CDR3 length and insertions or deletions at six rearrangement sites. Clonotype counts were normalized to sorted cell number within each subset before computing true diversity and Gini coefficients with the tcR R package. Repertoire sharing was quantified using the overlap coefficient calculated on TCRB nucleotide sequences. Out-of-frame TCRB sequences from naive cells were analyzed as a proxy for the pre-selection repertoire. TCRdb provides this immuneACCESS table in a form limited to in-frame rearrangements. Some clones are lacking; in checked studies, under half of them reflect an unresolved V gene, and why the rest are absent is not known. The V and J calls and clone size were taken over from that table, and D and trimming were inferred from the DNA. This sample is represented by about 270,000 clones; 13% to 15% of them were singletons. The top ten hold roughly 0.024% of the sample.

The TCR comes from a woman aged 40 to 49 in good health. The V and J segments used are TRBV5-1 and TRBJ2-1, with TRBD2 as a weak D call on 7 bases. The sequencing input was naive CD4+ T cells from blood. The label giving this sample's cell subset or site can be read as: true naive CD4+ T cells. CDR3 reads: CASSLVGGGSYNEQFF. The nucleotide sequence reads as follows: TGCGCCAGCAGCTTGGTAGGGGGGGGTTCCTACAATGAGCAGTTCTTC.